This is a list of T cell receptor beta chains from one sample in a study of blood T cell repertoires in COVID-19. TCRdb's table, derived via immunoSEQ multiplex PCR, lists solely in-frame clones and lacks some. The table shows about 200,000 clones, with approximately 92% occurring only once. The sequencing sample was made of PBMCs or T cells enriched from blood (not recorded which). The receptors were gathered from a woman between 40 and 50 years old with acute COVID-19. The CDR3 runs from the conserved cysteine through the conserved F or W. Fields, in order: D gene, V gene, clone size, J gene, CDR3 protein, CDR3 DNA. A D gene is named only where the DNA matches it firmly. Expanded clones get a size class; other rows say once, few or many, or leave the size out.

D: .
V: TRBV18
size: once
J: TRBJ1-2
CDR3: CASSLTPGYYGYTF
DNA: TGTGCCAGCTCCCTTACTCCCGGTTACTATGGCTACACCTTC

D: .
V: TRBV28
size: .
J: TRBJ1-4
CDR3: CASSVSYRDQGEKLFF
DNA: TGTGCCAGCAGTGTCTCCTACAGGGATCAGGGTGAAAAACTGTTTTTT

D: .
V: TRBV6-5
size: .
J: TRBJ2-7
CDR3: CATKRQAPEEQYF
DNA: TGTGCCACTAAAAGACAGGCCCCAGAGGAGCAGTACTTC

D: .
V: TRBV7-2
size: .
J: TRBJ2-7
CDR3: CASSSGLLGYEQYF
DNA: TGTGCCAGCAGCTCGGGACTCCTTGGCTACGAGCAGTACTTC

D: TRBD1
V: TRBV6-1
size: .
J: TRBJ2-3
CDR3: CASSEALQGAGDTQYF
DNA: TGTGCCAGCAGTGAAGCGCTACAGGGGGCAGGAGATACGCAGTATTTT

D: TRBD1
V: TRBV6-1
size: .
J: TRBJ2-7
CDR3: CASSEAGTGSYEQYF
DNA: TGTGCCAGCAGTGAAGCCGGGACAGGCTCCTACGAGCAGTACTTC

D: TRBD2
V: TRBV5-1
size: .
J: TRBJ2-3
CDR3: CASSGTSLADTQYF
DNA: TGCGCCAGCAGCGGGACTAGTTTGGCAGATACGCAGTATTTT

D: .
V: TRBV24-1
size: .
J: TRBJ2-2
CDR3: CATSVHRETGELFF
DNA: TGTGCCACCAGTGTCCACAGGGAAACCGGGGAGCTGTTTTTT

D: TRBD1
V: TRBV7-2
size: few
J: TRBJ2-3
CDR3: CASSLEGYRGADTQYF
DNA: TGTGCCAGCAGCTTAGAAGGGTACAGGGGTGCAGATACGCAGTATTTT

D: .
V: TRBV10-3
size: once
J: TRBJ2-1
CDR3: CAISEPGLPYNEQFF
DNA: TGTGCCATCAGTGAGCCGGGACTCCCATACAATGAGCAGTTCTTC

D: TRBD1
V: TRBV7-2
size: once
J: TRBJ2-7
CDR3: CASSFGTGLYEQYF
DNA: TGTGCCAGCAGCTTCGGGACAGGGTTGTACGAGCAGTACTTC

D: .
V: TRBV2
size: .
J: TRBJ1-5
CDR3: CASGPPQHF
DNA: TGTGCCAGCGGCCCCCCCCAGCATTTT

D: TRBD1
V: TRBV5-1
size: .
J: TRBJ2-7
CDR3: CASSLAPPGQGYEQYF
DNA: TGCGCCAGCAGCTTGGCCCCCCCGGGACAGGGCTACGAGCAGTACTTC

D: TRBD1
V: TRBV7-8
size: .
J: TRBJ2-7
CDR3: CASSDEAGTGGYEQYF
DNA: TGTGCCAGCAGCGACGAAGCCGGGACAGGGGGGTACGAGCAGTACTTC

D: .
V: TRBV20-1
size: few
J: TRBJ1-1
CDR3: CSASTGMNTEAFF
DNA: TGCAGTGCTAGTACAGGGATGAACACTGAAGCTTTCTTT

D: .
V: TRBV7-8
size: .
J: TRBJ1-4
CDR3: CASSLRGQFNEKLFF
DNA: TGTGCCAGCAGCTTAAGGGGACAATTTAATGAAAAACTGTTTTTT

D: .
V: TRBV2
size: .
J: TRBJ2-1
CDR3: CASSVDRGTYNEQFF
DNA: TGTGCCAGCAGTGTGGACAGAGGAACCTACAATGAGCAGTTCTTC

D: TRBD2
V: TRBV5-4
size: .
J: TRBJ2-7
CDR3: CASSLRTSNEQYF
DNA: TGTGCCAGCAGCTTGAGGACTAGCAACGAGCAGTACTTC